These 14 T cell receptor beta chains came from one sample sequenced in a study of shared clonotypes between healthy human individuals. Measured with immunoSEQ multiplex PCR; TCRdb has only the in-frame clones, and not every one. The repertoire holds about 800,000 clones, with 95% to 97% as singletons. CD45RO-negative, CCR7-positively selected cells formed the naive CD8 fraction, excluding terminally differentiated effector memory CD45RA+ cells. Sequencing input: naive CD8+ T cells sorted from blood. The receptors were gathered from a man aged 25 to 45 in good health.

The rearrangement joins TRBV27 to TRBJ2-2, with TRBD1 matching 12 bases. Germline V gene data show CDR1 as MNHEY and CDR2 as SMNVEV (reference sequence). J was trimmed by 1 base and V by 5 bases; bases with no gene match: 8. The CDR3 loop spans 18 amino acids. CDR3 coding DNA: TGTGCCAGCAGTACCGGCGGGACAGGGGGCTTGAACACCGGGGAGCTGTTTTTT. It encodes CASSTGGTGGLNTGELFF.

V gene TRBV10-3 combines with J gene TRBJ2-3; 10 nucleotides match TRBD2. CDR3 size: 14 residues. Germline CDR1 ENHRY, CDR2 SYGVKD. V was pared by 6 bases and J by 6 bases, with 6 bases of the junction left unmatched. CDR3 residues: CAISGLAGVDTQYF. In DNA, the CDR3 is TGTGCCATCAGCGGGCTAGCGGGGGTCGATACGCAGTATTTT.

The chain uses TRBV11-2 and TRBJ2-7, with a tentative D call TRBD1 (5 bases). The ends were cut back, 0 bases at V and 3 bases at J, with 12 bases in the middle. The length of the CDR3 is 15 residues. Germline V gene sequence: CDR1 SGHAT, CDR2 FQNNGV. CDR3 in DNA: TGTGCCAGCAGCTTAGATCAGGGTTCGGGCTACGAGCAGTACTTC. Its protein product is CASSLDQGSGYEQYF. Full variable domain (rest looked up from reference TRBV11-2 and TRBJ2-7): EAGVAQSPRYKIIEKRQSVAFWCNPISGHATLYWYQQILGQGPKLLIQFQNNGVVDDSQLPKDRFSAERLKGVDSTLKIQPAKLEDSAVYLCASSLDQGSGYEQYFGPGTRLTVT.

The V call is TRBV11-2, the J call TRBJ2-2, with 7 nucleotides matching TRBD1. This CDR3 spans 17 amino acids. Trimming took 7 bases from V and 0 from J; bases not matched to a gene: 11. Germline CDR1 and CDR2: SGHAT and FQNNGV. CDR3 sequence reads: CASIQNRGYSNTGELFF. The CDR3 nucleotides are TGTGCCAGCATACAAAACAGGGGATATTCGAACACCGGGGAGCTGTTTTTT. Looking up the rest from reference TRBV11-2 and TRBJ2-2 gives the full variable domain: EAGVAQSPRYKIIEKRQSVAFWCNPISGHATLYWYQQILGQGPKLLIQFQNNGVVDDSQLPKDRFSAERLKGVDSTLKIQPAKLEDSAVYLCASIQNRGYSNTGELFFGEGSRLTVL.

The CDR3: CASSYNQGARWETQYF. The CDR3, as DNA: TGTGCCAGCAGTTACAACCAGGGGGCAAGGTGGGAGACCCAGTACTTC. This chain uses TRBV6-5 with TRBJ2-5; 8 nucleotides agree with TRBD1. Germline V gives CDR1 MNHEY, CDR2 SVGAGI. The CDR3 loop spans 16 amino acids. V gave up 2 bases and J gave up 5 bases; unmatched junction bases: 10.

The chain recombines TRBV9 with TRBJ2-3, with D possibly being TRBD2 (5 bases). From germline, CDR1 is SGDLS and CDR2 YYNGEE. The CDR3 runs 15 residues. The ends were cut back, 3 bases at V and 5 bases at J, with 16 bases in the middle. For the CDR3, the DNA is TGTGCCAGCAGCGCCGCGCGCACTAGTATAGATACGCAGTATTTT. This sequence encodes CASSAARTSIDTQYF. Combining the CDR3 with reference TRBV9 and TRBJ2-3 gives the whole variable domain DSGVTQTPKHLITATGQRVTLRCSPRSGDLSVYWYQQSLDQGLQFLIQYYNGEERAKGNILERFSAQQFPDLHSELNLSSLELGDSALYFCASSAARTSIDTQYFGPGTRLTVL.

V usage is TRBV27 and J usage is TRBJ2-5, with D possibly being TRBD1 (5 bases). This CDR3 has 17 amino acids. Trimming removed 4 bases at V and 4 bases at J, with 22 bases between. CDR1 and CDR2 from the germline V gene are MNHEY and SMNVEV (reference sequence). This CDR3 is CASSSKNQQAPPETQYF. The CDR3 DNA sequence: TGTGCCAGCAGTTCAAAAAACCAACAGGCCCCCCCAGAGACCCAGTACTTC.

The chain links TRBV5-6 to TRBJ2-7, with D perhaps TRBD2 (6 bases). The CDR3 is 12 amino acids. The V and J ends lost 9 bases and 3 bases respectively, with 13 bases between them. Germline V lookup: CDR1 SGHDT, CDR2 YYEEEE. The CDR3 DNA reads TGTGCCACGGGACTCCACCGCTACGAGCAGTACTTC. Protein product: CATGLHRYEQYF.

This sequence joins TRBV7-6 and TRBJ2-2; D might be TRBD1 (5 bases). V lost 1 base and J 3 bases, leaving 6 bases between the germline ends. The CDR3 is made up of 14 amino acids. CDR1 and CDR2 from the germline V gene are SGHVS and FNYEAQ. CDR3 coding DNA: TGTGCCAGCAGCTTAGTGACAGACACCGGGGAGCTGTTTTTT. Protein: CASSLVTDTGELFF.

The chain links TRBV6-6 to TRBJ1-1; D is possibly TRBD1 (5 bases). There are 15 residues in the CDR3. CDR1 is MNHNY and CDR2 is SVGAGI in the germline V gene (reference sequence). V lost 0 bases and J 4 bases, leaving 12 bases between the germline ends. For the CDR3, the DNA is TGTGCCAGCAGTTACTCGGGGGGGAAGAGCACTGAAGCTTTCTTT. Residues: CASSYSGGKSTEAFF.

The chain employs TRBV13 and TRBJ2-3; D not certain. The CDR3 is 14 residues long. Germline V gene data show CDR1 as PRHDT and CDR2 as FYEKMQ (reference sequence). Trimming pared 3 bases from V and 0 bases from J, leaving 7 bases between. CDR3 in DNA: TGTGCCAGCAGCTTCACCCTCAGCACAGATACGCAGTATTTT. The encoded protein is CASSFTLSTDTQYF.

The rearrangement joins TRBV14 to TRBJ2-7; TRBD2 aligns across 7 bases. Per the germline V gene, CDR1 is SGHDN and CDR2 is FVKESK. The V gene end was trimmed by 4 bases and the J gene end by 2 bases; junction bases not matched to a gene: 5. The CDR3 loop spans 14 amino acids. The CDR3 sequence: CASSPLAGAYEQYF. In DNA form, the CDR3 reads TGTGCCAGCAGCCCTCTCGCGGGGGCCTACGAGCAGTACTTC.

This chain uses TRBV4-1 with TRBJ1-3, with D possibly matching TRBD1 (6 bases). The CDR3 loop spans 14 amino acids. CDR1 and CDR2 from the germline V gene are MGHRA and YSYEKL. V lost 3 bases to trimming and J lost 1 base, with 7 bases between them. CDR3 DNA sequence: TGCGCCAGCAGCCAGAGGGGGTCTGGAAACACCATATATTTT. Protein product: CASSQRGSGNTIYF.

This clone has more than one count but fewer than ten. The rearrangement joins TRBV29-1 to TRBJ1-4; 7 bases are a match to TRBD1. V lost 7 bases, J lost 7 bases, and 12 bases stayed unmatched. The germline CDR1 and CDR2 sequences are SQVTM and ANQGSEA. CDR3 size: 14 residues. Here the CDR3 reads CSAATGKRGEKLFF. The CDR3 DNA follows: TGCAGCGCCGCGACAGGGAAGAGGGGTGAAAAACTGTTTTTT.